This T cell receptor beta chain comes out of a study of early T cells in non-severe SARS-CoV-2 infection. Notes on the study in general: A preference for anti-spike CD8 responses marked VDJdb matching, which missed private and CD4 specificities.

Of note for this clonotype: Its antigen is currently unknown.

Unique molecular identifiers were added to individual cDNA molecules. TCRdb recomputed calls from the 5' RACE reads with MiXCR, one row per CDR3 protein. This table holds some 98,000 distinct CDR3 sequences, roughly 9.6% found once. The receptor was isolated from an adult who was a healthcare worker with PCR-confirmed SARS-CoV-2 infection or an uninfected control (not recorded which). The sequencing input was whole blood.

The DNA for the CDR3 is TGTGCCAGCAGTAACAGGGGGGTTATGAATGAGCAGTTCTTC. It translates to CASSNRGVMNEQFF. The chain employs TRBV2 and TRBJ2-1; the match to TRBD1 covers 8 bases. Per the germline V gene, CDR1 is SNHLY and CDR2 is FYNNEI. V was pared by 5 bases and J by 7 bases, with 7 bases of the junction left unmatched. The CDR3 is 14 residues long. Variable domain in full (rest from reference TRBV2 and TRBJ2-1): EPEVTQTPSHQVTQMGQEVILRCVPISNHLYFYWYRQILGQKVEFLVSFYNNEISEKSEIFDDQFSVERPDGSNFTLKIRSTKLEDSAMYFCASSNRGVMNEQFFGPGTRLTVL.